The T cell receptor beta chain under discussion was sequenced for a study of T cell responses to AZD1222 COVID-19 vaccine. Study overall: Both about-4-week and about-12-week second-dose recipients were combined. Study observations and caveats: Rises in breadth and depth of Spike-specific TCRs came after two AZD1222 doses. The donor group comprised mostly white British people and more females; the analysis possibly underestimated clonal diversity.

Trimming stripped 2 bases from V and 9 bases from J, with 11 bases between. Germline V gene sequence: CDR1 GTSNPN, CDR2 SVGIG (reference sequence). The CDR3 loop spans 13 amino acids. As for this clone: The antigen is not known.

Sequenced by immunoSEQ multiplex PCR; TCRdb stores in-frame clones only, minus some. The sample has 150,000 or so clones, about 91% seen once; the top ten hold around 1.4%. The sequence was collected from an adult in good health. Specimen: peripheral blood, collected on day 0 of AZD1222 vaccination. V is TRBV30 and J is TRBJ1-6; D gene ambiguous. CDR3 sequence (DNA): TGTGCCTGGAGTTCGGACCCGGGTTCACCCCTCCACTTT. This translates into CAWSSDPGSPLHF.